The 10 T cell receptor beta chains below were found in one sample sequenced in a study of OX40 agonist ivuxolimab in advanced cancers. Assay used: immunoSEQ multiplex PCR; TCRdb lists only in-frame clones, some missing. The sample lists tens of thousands of clones, 80% to 95% occurring once. This specimen was CD4+ or CD8+ T cells sorted from blood, taken in a trial of the OX40 agonist ivuxolimab. These receptors were collected from an adult with an advanced solid tumor such as melanoma, head and neck, liver or kidney cancer.

This clone was observed a handful of times. The rearrangement joins TRBV7-9 to TRBJ2-2, with D perhaps matching TRBD2 (7 bases). V lost 5 bases to trimming and J lost 4 bases, with 23 bases between them. In germline, CDR1 is SEHNR, CDR2 FQNEAQ (reference sequence). CDR3 length equals 18 residues. CDR3 sequence: CASSPRGAWGGRTGELFF. CDR3 DNA: TGTGCCAGCAGCCCCAGAGGGGCGTGGGGGGGCCGCACCGGGGAGCTGTTTTTT.

In nucleotides, the CDR3 is TGTGCCAGCAGCGTAGTCGGGTCGGCTCTGAACACTGAAGCTTTCTTT. This encodes CASSVVGSALNTEAFF. V and J are TRBV9 and TRBJ1-1; unclear D gene. Germline V gene data show CDR1 as SGDLS and CDR2 as YYNGEE. Trimming shortened V by 0 bases and J by 0 bases, and 12 bases separated the two germline ends. CDR3 length: 16 amino acids.

The gene calls are TRBV30 and TRBJ1-4, with D perhaps TRBD1 (5 bases). The V end was cut by 0 bases, the J end by 8 bases, with 16 bases between. From germline, CDR1 is GTSNPN and CDR2 SVGIG (reference sequence). The CDR3 is made up of 15 amino acids. DNA of the CDR3: TGTGCCTGGAGTGTAAAGGGGTTCCGACGGGAAAAACTGTTTTTT. Translating gives CAWSVKGFRREKLFF.

The J gene is TRBJ2-1, the V gene TRBV5-1; TRBD2 agrees at 9 bases. With 3 bases clipped from V and 3 bases from J, the junction kept 7 bases outside the gene matches. Germline V lookup: CDR1 SGHRS, CDR2 YFSETQ. CDR3 length: 16 amino acids. The CDR3 is CASSSSGGRVYNEQFF. The CDR3 DNA sequence: TGCGCCAGCAGCTCGTCTGGCGGGAGGGTCTACAATGAGCAGTTCTTC.

V gene TRBV4-1 combines with J gene TRBJ1-2, with a weak D call TRBD1 (5 bases). Per germline, CDR1 MGHRA and CDR2 YSYEKL. V was trimmed by 4 bases and J by 10 bases, leaving 16 bases between them. The CDR3 contains 13 residues. Here the CDR3 reads CASSLRAGGNYTF. DNA for the CDR3: TGCGCCAGCAGCCTCCGGGCCGGGGGGAACTACACCTTC.

The chain joins TRBV30 to TRBJ2-3; D unclear. Germline loops: CDR1 GTSNPN, CDR2 SVGIG (reference sequence). The CDR3 covers 13 residues. V was pared by 3 bases and J by 0 bases, with 7 bases between. This CDR3 is CAWRSFSTDTQYF. CDR3 DNA sequence: TGTGCCTGGAGGTCCTTTAGCACAGATACGCAGTATTTT. Variable domain in full (rest from reference TRBV30 and TRBJ2-3): SQTIHQWPATLVQPVGSPLSLECTVEGTSNPNLYWYRQAAGRGLQLLFYSVGIGQISSEVPQNLSASRPQDRQFILSSKKLLLSDSGFYLCAWRSFSTDTQYFGPGTRLTVL.

The gene calls are TRBV9 and TRBJ1-5, with D tentatively TRBD1 (6 bases). The CDR3 loop spans 15 amino acids. Germline CDR1 is SGDLS and CDR2 is YYNGEE. The germline V and J ends were trimmed by 1 base and 4 bases, with 12 bases remaining between them. CDR3 DNA: TGTGCCAGCAGCGTACAAGGACAGATAAATCAGCCCCAGCATTTT. Translated: CASSVQGQINQPQHF.

Comments on this clone: The junction departs from germline at one end; a sequencing error may be responsible. The rearrangement joins TRBV10-3 to TRBJ2-7, with no clear D. The germline gives CDR1 ENHRY, CDR2 SYGVKD. The CDR3 totals 14 residues. For the CDR3, the DNA is TGTGCCATCGGTGACTTCAAACCTCCCTACGAGCAGTACTTC. Encoded protein: CAIGDFKPPYEQYF.

In this sample, this clone turned up once. The chain employs TRBV5-1 and TRBJ2-7; D remains unclear. From germline, CDR1 is SGHRS and CDR2 YFSETQ. CDR3 length: 14 amino acids. The V end lost 7 bases, the J end lost 1 base, and 15 bases lay between the germline ends. The CDR3 coding sequence is TGCGCCAGCCCCCCCCTTCTAGGATCCTACGAGCAGTACTTC. This codes for CASPPLLGSYEQYF. Full variable domain (remainder filled in from reference TRBV5-1 and TRBJ2-7): KAGVTQTPRYLIKTRGQQVTLSCSPISGHRSVSWYQQTPGQGLQFLFEYFSETQRNKGNFPGRFSGRQFSNSRSEMNVSTLELGDSALYLCASPPLLGSYEQYFGPGTRLTVT.

The chain links TRBV19 to TRBJ1-1; possible D gene TRBD1, 6 bases. The V end was cut by 3 bases, the J end by 0 bases, with 14 bases between. Germline CDR1 is LNHDA and CDR2 is SQIVND (reference sequence). The CDR3 contains 16 residues. As DNA, the CDR3 is TGTGCCAGTAGTATCGGCAGGGGAGACATGAACACTGAAGCTTTCTTT. Amino acid sequence: CASSIGRGDMNTEAFF.